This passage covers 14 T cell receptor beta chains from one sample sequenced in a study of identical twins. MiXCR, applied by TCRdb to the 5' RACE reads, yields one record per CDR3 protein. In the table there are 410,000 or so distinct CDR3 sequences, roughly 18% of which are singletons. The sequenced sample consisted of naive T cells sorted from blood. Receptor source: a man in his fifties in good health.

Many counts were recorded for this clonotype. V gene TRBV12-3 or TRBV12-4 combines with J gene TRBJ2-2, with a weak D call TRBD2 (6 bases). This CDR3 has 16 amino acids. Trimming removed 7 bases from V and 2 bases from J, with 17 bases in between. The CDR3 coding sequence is TGTGCCAGCACCCAGCCTGGGGGGATCAACACCGGGGAGCTGTTTTTT. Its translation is CASTQPGGINTGELFF.

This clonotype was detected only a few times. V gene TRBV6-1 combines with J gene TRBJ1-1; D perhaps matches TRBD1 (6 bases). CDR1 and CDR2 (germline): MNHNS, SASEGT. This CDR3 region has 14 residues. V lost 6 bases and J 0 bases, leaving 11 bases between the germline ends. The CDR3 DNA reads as TGTGCCAGCAGGACGGGACACCTGAACACTGAAGCTTTCTTT. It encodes CASRTGHLNTEAFF.

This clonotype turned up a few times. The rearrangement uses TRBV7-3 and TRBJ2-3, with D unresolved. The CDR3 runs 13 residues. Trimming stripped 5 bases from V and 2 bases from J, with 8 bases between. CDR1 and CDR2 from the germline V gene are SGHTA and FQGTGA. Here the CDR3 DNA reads TGTGCCAGCAGCCGCTCGGACACAGATACGCAGTATTTT. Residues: CASSRSDTDTQYF. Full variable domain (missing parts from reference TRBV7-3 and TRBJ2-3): GAGVSQTPSNKVTEKGKYVELRCDPISGHTALYWYRQSLGQGPEFLIYFQGTGAADDSGLPNDRFFAVRPEGSVSTLKIQRTERGDSAVYLCASSRSDTDTQYFGPGTRLTVL.

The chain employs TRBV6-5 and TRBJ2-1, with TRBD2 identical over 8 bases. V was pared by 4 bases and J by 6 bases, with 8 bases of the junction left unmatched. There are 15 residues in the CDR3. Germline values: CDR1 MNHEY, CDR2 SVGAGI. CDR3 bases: TGTGCCAGCAGTTCGACAGCGGGAGTGTTCAATGAGCAGTTCTTC. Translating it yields CASSSTAGVFNEQFF.

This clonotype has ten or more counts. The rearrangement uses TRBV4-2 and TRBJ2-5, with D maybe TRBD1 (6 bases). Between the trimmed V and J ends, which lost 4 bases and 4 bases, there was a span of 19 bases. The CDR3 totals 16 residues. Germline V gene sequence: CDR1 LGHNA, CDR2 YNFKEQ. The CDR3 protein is CASSPTGTKWSETQYF. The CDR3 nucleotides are TGTGCCAGCAGCCCTACAGGGACAAAATGGTCAGAGACCCAGTACTTC.

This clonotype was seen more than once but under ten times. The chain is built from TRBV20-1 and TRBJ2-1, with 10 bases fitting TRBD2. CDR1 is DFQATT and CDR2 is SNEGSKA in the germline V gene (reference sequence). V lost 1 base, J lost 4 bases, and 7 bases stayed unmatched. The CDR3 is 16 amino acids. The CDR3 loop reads CSARGQQRGGYNEQFF. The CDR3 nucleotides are TGCAGTGCTAGAGGACAACAGCGGGGGGGTTACAATGAGCAGTTCTTC.

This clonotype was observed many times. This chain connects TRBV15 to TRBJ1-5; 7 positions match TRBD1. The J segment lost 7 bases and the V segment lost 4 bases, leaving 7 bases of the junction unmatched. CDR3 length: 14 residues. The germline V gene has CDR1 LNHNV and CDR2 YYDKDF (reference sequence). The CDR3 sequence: CATSTTGRGQPQHF. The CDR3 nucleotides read TGTGCCACCAGCACGACAGGGAGGGGACAGCCCCAGCATTTT.

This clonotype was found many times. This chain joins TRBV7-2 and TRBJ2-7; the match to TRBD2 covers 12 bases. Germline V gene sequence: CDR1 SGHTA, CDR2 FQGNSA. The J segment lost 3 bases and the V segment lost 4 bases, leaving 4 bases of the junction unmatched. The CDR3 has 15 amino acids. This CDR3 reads CASSSQLAGGYEQYF. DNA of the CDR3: TGTGCCAGCAGCTCACAACTAGCGGGGGGCTACGAGCAGTACTTC.

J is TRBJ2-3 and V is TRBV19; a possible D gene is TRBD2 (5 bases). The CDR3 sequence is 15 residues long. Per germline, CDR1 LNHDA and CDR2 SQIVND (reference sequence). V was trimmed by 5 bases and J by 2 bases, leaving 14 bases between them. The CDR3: CASSRTFLPTDTQYF. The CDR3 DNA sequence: TGTGCCAGTAGTCGGACTTTTCTTCCCACAGATACGCAGTATTTT.

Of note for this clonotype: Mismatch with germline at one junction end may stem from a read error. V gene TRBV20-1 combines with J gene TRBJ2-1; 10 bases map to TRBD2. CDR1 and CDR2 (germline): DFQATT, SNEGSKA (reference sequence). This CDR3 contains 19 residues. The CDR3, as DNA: TGCGGTGCTAGACCTCGGACTAGCGGTTCACCAAGCTCCTACAATGAGCAGTTCTTC. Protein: CGARPRTSGSPSSYNEQFF.

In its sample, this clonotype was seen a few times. In nucleotides, the CDR3 is TGTGCCAGCAGCTGGGGGACAGCGAACACCGGGGAGCTGTTTTTT. Translated, it gives CASSWGTANTGELFF. V is TRBV11-1 and J is TRBJ2-2; 7 bases line up with TRBD1. This CDR3 is 15 amino acids long. CDR1 and CDR2 (germline): SGHAT, FQDESV (reference sequence). V gave up 4 bases and J gave up 0 bases; unmatched junction bases: 2.

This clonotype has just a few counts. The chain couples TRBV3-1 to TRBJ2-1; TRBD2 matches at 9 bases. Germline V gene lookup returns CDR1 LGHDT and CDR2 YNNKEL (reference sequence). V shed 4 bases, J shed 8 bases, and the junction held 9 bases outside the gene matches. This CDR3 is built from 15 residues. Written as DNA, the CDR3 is TGTGCCAGCAGCCCGGGACTAGCAGCATCATATGAGCAGTTCTTC. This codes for CASSPGLAASYEQFF.

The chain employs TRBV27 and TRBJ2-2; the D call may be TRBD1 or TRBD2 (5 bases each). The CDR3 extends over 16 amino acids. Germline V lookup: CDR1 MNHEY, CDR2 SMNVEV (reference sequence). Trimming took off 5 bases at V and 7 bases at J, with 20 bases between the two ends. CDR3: CASSPEGPQFGGELFF. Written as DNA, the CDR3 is TGTGCCAGCAGTCCAGAGGGACCTCAATTTGGCGGGGAGCTGTTTTTT.

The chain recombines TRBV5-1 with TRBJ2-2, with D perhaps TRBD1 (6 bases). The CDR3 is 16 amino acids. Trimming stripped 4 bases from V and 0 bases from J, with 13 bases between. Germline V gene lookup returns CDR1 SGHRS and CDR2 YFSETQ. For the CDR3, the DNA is TGCGCCAGCAGCCGACGGCAGGGGCCGAACACCGGGGAGCTGTTTTTT. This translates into CASSRRQGPNTGELFF.